One sample yielded the 28 T cell receptor beta chains listed below, sequenced in a study of cytomegalovirus exposure and HLA in healthy donors. The PCR contained 60 Vbeta and 13 Jbeta primers. Assay used: immunoSEQ multiplex PCR; TCRdb lists only in-frame clones, some missing. The sample consists of roughly 100,000 clones, roughly 80% of them appearing once. The source material was PBMCs. Every receptor here comes from a middle-aged woman in good health and CMV-seropositive.

The V call is TRBV28, the J call TRBJ2-5; 7 positions match TRBD1. V shed 5 bases and J 4 bases; nucleotides not matched to a gene: 4. CDR3 length: 13 residues. CDR1 and CDR2 (germline): MDHEN, SYDVKM. CDR3 sequence: CASSRQGLETQYF. In DNA form, the CDR3 reads TGTGCCAGCAGTAGACAGGGTTTAGAGACCCAGTACTTC.

The rearrangement uses TRBV10-3 and TRBJ2-7; 9 bases fit TRBD1. The CDR3 contains 14 residues. The trim removed 7 bases at V and 2 bases at J, leaving 6 bases unmatched. Germline V gene sequence: CDR1 ENHRY, CDR2 SYGVKD. The DNA for the CDR3 is TGTGCCATCAACCCGGGACAGGGAACCTACGAGCAGTACTTC. Protein sequence: CAINPGQGTYEQYF.

The J gene is TRBJ2-7, the V gene TRBV6-1; D is unclear. The germline V and J ends were trimmed by 2 bases and 1 base, with 6 bases remaining between them. CDR1 MNHNS and CDR2 SASEGT come from the germline V gene. The CDR3 has 13 residues. CDR3 bases: TGTGCCAGCAGTGAACACAGATCCTACGAGCAGTACTTC. Protein: CASSEHRSYEQYF.

This clone occurred a few times. J is TRBJ2-1 and V is TRBV5-1; 8 positions agree with TRBD2. V gave up 4 bases and J gave up 12 bases; unmatched junction bases: 12. The CDR3 contains 14 residues. Per germline, CDR1 SGHRS and CDR2 YFSETQ. The CDR3 is CASSLSGGAFPQFF. For the CDR3, the DNA is TGCGCCAGCAGCCTATCCGGGGGGGCGTTCCCGCAGTTCTTC.

V and J are TRBV7-7 and TRBJ2-5; possible D gene TRBD1, 6 bases. Germline V gene sequence: CDR1 SSHAT, CDR2 FNYEAQ (reference sequence). With 5 bases removed from V and 4 bases from J, the gap between germline ends came to 14 bases. The CDR3 spans 14 residues. CDR3 amino acids: CASSRGQSAETQYF. As DNA, the CDR3 is TGTGCCAGCAGCCGGGGACAATCCGCAGAGACCCAGTACTTC. Filled out from reference TRBV7-7 and TRBJ2-5, the complete variable domain reads GAGVSQSPRYKVTKRGQDVTLRCDPISSHATLYWYQQALGQGPEFLTYFNYEAQPDKSGLPSDRFSAERPEGSISTLTIQRTEQRDSAMYRCASSRGQSAETQYFGPGTRLLVL.

This chain joins TRBV7-6 and TRBJ1-4, with 8 bases matching TRBD1. The germline V gene encodes CDR1 SGHVS and CDR2 FNYEAQ. The trim removed 5 bases at V and 8 bases at J, leaving 7 bases unmatched. This CDR3 has 14 residues. Here the CDR3 DNA reads TGTGCCAGCAGCCGGACAGGGTTAGGCGAAAAACTGTTTTTT. This encodes CASSRTGLGEKLFF.

V usage is TRBV2 and J usage is TRBJ1-1; D remains unclear. V dropped 0 bases and J dropped 2 bases, with 19 bases sitting between them. Germline-derived CDR1 and CDR2 are SNHLY and FYNNEI. The length of the CDR3 is 18 residues. CDR3 loop: CASSEAPTGYPINTEAFF. The CDR3, as DNA: TGTGCCAGCAGTGAAGCGCCTACGGGGTACCCGATTAACACTGAAGCTTTCTTT.

The chain combines TRBV5-1 with TRBJ1-4; tentatively, D is TRBD1 (6 bases). Trimming shortened V by 4 bases and J by 6 bases, and 13 bases separated the two germline ends. The CDR3 has 14 residues. The V gene's germline CDR1 is SGHRS and CDR2 YFSETQ. CDR3 amino acids: CASSLRGGDEKLFF. DNA of the CDR3: TGCGCCAGCAGCCTCAGGGGTGGGGATGAAAAACTGTTTTTT. The variable domain in full, with the rest retrieved from reference TRBV5-1 and TRBJ1-4, is KAGVTQTPRYLIKTRGQQVTLSCSPISGHRSVSWYQQTPGQGLQFLFEYFSETQRNKGNFPGRFSGRQFSNSRSEMNVSTLELGDSALYLCASSLRGGDEKLFFGSGTQLSVL.

The CDR3 DNA reads as TGCGCCAGCAGTCCACTTTCCATGAACACTGAAGCTTTCTTT. Amino acids: CASSPLSMNTEAFF. This sequence joins TRBV5-1 and TRBJ1-1; D uncertain. Per the germline V gene, CDR1 is SGHRS and CDR2 is YFSETQ. V was shortened by 5 bases and J by 0 bases, with 11 bases between the two germline ends. CDR3 length equals 14 residues.

The V gene is TRBV4-2, the J gene TRBJ2-7; TRBD1 might be the D (6 bases). Between the trimmed V and J ends, which lost 0 bases and 5 bases, there was a span of 14 bases. CDR1 and CDR2 from the germline V gene are LGHNA and YNFKEQ. The CDR3 sequence is 15 residues long. The CDR3 sequence: CASSQETGRFDEQYF. CDR3 nucleotide sequence: TGTGCCAGCAGCCAAGAGACAGGCCGCTTCGACGAGCAGTACTTC.

The chain combines TRBV7-2 with TRBJ2-3, with D uncertain. Per germline, CDR1 SGHTA and CDR2 FQGNSA. The CDR3 runs 13 residues. The V end lost 3 bases, the J end lost 2 bases, and 6 bases lay between the germline ends. CDR3 DNA: TGTGCCAGCAGCTTGAGTCTCACAGATACGCAGTATTTT. Its protein is CASSLSLTDTQYF.

This clone showed up just a few times. The V call is TRBV29-1, the J call TRBJ2-5, with 8 bases that match TRBD2. The V gene's germline CDR1 is SQVTM and CDR2 ANQGSEA. The length of the CDR3 is 14 residues. J gave up 5 bases and V 5 bases, and 10 bases lay outside the gene matches. The CDR3 loop reads CSVLDPSGLETQYF. DNA of the CDR3: TGCAGCGTTCTCGATCCTAGCGGGTTGGAGACCCAGTACTTC.

V and J are TRBV7-9 and TRBJ1-2, with 8 bases matching TRBD1. The CDR3 spans 15 residues. V trimming: 1 base; J trimming: 3 bases; junction bases outside the gene matches: 4. CDR1 is SEHNR, CDR2 FQNEAQ, per germline (reference sequence). CDR3 DNA: TGTGCCAGCAGCTTAGGGGACAGGCTATACTATGGCTACACCTTC. This sequence encodes CASSLGDRLYYGYTF. Full variable domain (missing parts from reference TRBV7-9 and TRBJ1-2): DTGVSQNPRHKITKRGQNVTFRCDPISEHNRLYWYRQTLGQGPEFLTYFQNEAQLEKSRLLSDRFSAERPKGSFSTLEIQRTEQGDSAMYLCASSLGDRLYYGYTFGSGTRLTVV.

The J gene is TRBJ2-1, the V gene TRBV5-1; D not certain. The ends were cut back, 4 bases at V and 12 bases at J, with 14 bases in the middle. Per germline, CDR1 SGHRS and CDR2 YFSETQ. The CDR3 sequence is 12 residues long. The CDR3 protein is CASSLTLVRQFF. The CDR3, as DNA: TGCGCCAGCAGCCTCACCCTAGTGCGGCAGTTCTTC.

The chain has TRBV7-9 and TRBJ1-3, with 7 bases lining up with TRBD1. Losses at the gene ends were 3 bases for V and 5 bases for J; bases not matched to a gene: 13. This CDR3 is built from 17 residues. Germline lookup yields CDR1 SEHNR and CDR2 FQNEAQ (reference sequence). Here the CDR3 DNA reads TGTGCCAGCAGCTTGTACCCCAGGGGGTTCGATAGAAACACCATATATTTT. Encoded protein: CASSLYPRGFDRNTIYF.

This chain connects TRBV7-9 to TRBJ1-2, with D tentatively TRBD1 (5 bases). V shed 5 bases and J shed 2 bases, with 12 bases lying between them. CDR3 length: 14 residues. Germline V gene sequence: CDR1 SEHNR, CDR2 FQNEAQ (reference sequence). The CDR3 DNA sequence: TGTGCCAGCAGCGGAGGGACTGAGAACTATGGCTACACCTTC. It codes for CASSGGTENYGYTF.

The chain carries TRBV7-2 and TRBJ2-2; tentatively, D is TRBD2 (5 bases). The V end was cut by 2 bases, the J end by 1 base, with 14 bases between. The CDR3 sequence is 17 residues long. Germline CDR1 and CDR2: SGHTA and FQGNSA. The DNA of the CDR3 is TGTGCCAGCAGCTTATCTAGCCAAAGACAGAACACCGGGGAGCTGTTTTTT. Translating it yields CASSLSSQRQNTGELFF.

The genes are TRBV4-1 and TRBJ2-5; 8 bases are shared with TRBD2. Germline lookup yields CDR1 MGHRA and CDR2 YSYEKL. The CDR3 runs to 13 residues. V was clipped by 4 bases and J by 4 bases; unmatched bases: 2. CDR3 loop: CASSLLAGETQYF. Written as DNA, the CDR3 is TGCGCCAGCAGCCTTCTAGCGGGAGAGACCCAGTACTTC.

This clone was seen only a few times. The V call is TRBV2, the J call TRBJ1-1, with D perhaps matching TRBD1 (5 bases). The CDR3 sequence is 13 residues long. Per germline, CDR1 SNHLY and CDR2 FYNNEI. V was pared by 5 bases and J by 1 base, with 8 bases between. The DNA for the CDR3 is TGTGCCAGCAGTCGACAGAGGAACACTGAAGCTTTCTTT. Residues: CASSRQRNTEAFF. Complete variable domain (other parts from reference TRBV2 and TRBJ1-1): EPEVTQTPSHQVTQMGQEVILRCVPISNHLYFYWYRQILGQKVEFLVSFYNNEISEKSEIFDDQFSVERPDGSNFTLKIRSTKLEDSAMYFCASSRQRNTEAFFGQGTRLTVV.

CDR3 in amino acids: CASSLGPAGASYEQYF. In nucleotides, the CDR3 is TGTGCCAGCAGCTTAGGGCCAGCGGGGGCCTCCTACGAGCAGTACTTC. The chain employs TRBV7-2 and TRBJ2-5, with 8 bases that match TRBD2. The end of the DNA aligns better with TRBJ2-7, so the J call may be wrong. This CDR3 comprises 16 residues. Germline CDR1 is SGHTA and CDR2 is FQGNSA.

The chain employs TRBV5-1 and TRBJ2-5; TRBD1 is a possible D gene (5 bases). The CDR3 totals 14 residues. Germline V gene lookup returns CDR1 SGHRS and CDR2 YFSETQ. The V end was cut by 7 bases, the J end by 1 base, with 14 bases between. In DNA, the CDR3 is TGCGCCAGCCAACCAGGGTCAACCCAAGAGACCCAGTACTTC. Translated, it gives CASQPGSTQETQYF.

Turning to this clone: The junction differs from germline at one of its ends, possibly a read error. J is TRBJ2-7 and V is TRBV13; 9 bases are a match to TRBD1. The CDR3 contains 14 residues. Germline values: CDR1 PRHDT, CDR2 FYEKMQ (reference sequence). The CDR3 here is CASSLGTGYYEQYF. DNA of the CDR3: TGTGCCAGCAGCCTAGGGACAGGGTACTACGAGCAGTACTTC.

This rearrangement joins TRBV28 to TRBJ2-7; TRBD1 matches 12 bases. The junction had 11 bases not matched to a gene; V was cut back by 9 bases and J by 2 bases. The CDR3 is 16 amino acids. Germline-derived CDR1 and CDR2 are MDHEN and SYDVKM. CDR3 sequence (DNA): TGTGCCAGTCTCGGGCAGGGACAGGGGGCCCCCTACGAGCAGTACTTC. Protein product: CASLGQGQGAPYEQYF.

This clone is a singleton in its sample. The genes are TRBV2 and TRBJ2-1, with TRBD2 identical over 10 bases. The V gene's germline CDR1 is SNHLY and CDR2 FYNNEI. This CDR3 comprises 21 residues. The V gene end was trimmed by 6 bases and the J gene end by 6 bases; junction bases not matched to a gene: 26. CDR3 DNA: TGTGCCAGCAGGGACAGAACCGGGACTAGCGCGACCGGACCTCTGGGCAATGAGCAGTTCTTC. Protein product: CASRDRTGTSATGPLGNEQFF.

V gene TRBV5-1 combines with J gene TRBJ1-1, with D unclear. The CDR3 extends over 13 amino acids. With 7 bases removed from V and 0 bases from J, the gap between germline ends came to 10 bases. Germline V CDR1 and CDR2: SGHRS, YFSETQ. CDR3 in DNA: TGCGCCAGCCGGGAGGGAGTGAACACTGAAGCTTTCTTT. It codes for CASREGVNTEAFF.

In its sample, this clone was seen a few times. V is TRBV5-6 and J is TRBJ2-2, with TRBD2 identical over 12 bases. The trim removed 3 bases at V and 1 base at J, leaving 4 bases unmatched. There are 17 residues in the CDR3. From germline, CDR1 is SGHDT and CDR2 YYEEEE. CDR3 residues: CASSSLAGGQNTGELFF. DNA of the CDR3: TGTGCCAGCAGCTCGCTAGCGGGAGGGCAGAACACCGGGGAGCTGTTTTTT.

The chain combines TRBV2 with TRBJ1-1; D not resolved. Trimming pared 11 bases from V and 1 base from J, leaving 14 bases between. CDR3 length equals 13 residues. CDR1 is SNHLY, CDR2 FYNNEI, per germline. The CDR3 region is CASRSTPNTEAFF. The CDR3, as DNA: TGTGCCTCACGGAGCACCCCGAACACTGAAGCTTTCTTT.

V is TRBV9 and J is TRBJ2-2; perhaps TRBD2 as D (7 bases). Trimming shortened V by 4 bases and J by 5 bases, and 27 bases separated the two germline ends. The CDR3 sequence is 19 residues long. CDR1 and CDR2 from the germline V gene are SGDLS and YYNGEE. CDR3: CASSTQGLAVQRKTGELFF. The CDR3 DNA is TGTGCCAGCAGCACCCAGGGGCTAGCGGTCCAGAGGAAAACCGGGGAGCTGTTTTTT.